This TCR beta chain emerged from a study of vaccination effects on CD4 cells after COVID-19. ViraFEST used viral peptide pools to expand antigen-specific CD4+ T cells before sequencing. Isolating CD4+ T cells followed around nine days of culture. All participants had two doses of either the BNT162b2 or mRNA-1273 vaccine. Previously uninfected by SARS-CoV-2, the vaccine recipients also showed negative nucleocapsid antibodies. A half-volume exchange with IL-2 medium occurred on days 3 and 7. Study-level points and caveats: Clonal contraction was marked in infection- and vaccine-induced clones late after vaccination.

Measured with immunoSEQ multiplex PCR; TCRdb has only the in-frame clones, and not every one. There are around 25,000 clones in the sample; nearly 80% occur only once, and about 6% lies in the top ten. There are a few counts of this clone. Its specificity is unknown. There are 18 residues in the CDR3. Trimming removed 2 bases from V and 6 bases from J; junction bases left unmatched: 16. CDR1 and CDR2 (germline): LGHDT, YNNKEL (reference sequence). The clonotype was recovered from a human donor who received a COVID-19 vaccine. Some clones in this sample may be carry-over from other donors' samples. The V call is TRBV3-1 (or the pseudogene TRBV3-2), the J call TRBJ1-2, with 9 bases matching TRBD1. Sequenced here: CD4+ T cells from PBMCs cultured with SARS-CoV-2 spike peptides, sampled after COVID-19 vaccination. The CDR3 DNA reads as TGTGCCAGCAGCCAATCTGATGTCTGGGGACAGGGAACTGATGGCTACACCTTC. Protein: CASSQSDVWGQGTDGYTF.